This passage covers 24 T cell receptor beta chains from one sample sequenced in a study of T cells after yellow fever vaccination. TCRdb independently ran MiXCR on the 5' RACE reads; one entry per CDR3 protein. The profile shows more than 350,000 distinct CDR3 sequences, 11% of them singletons. Sequences were derived from PBMCs, sampled on the day of the first yellow fever vaccination. Receptor source: a young man who received the YFV17D yellow fever vaccine.

This clonotype was seen a few times. The chain is built from TRBV5-1 and TRBJ1-1, with 11 bases aligning to TRBD1. The ends lost 4 bases at V and 10 bases at J; junction bases unmatched: 6. The CDR3 consists of 13 residues. Germline V gene lookup returns CDR1 SGHRS and CDR2 YFSETQ. The CDR3 loop is CASSVPGQGGAFF. In nucleotides, the CDR3 is TGCGCCAGCAGCGTGCCGGGACAGGGGGGAGCTTTCTTT.

V is TRBV27 and J is TRBJ2-5; 10 nucleotides line up with TRBD2. V lost 0 bases, J lost 3 bases, and 1 base stayed unmatched. The germline V gene encodes CDR1 MNHEY and CDR2 SMNVEV (reference sequence). This CDR3 has 15 amino acids. The CDR3 here is CASSLSLAGEETQYF. The DNA of the CDR3 is TGTGCCAGCAGTTTATCCCTAGCGGGGGAAGAGACCCAGTACTTC.

This clonotype was detected only a few times. The V gene is TRBV27, the J gene TRBJ2-3, with a weak D call TRBD2 (6 bases). V lost 3 bases and J lost 7, with 14 bases in between. Germline V CDR1 and CDR2: MNHEY, SMNVEV (reference sequence). This CDR3 contains 14 residues. The CDR3: CASSLVPSVHTQYF. CDR3 nucleotides: TGTGCCAGCAGTTTGGTCCCTAGCGTACATACGCAGTATTTT.

V and J are TRBV5-1 and TRBJ2-5; TRBD2 agrees at 7 bases. Trimming removed 0 bases from V and 4 bases from J; junction bases left unmatched: 9. Germline V CDR1 and CDR2: SGHRS, YFSETQ. The CDR3 is made up of 16 amino acids. DNA for the CDR3: TGCGCCAGCAGCTTGGGGACTAGTGCAGGTCGAGAGACCCAGTACTTC. Translated, it gives CASSLGTSAGRETQYF.

This clonotype was seen a few times. This rearrangement joins TRBV7-9 to TRBJ1-3; D is unresolved. Looked up from germline, CDR1 is SEHNR and CDR2 is FQNEAQ (reference sequence). Trimming shortened V by 0 bases and J by 0 bases, and 9 bases separated the two germline ends. CDR3 length: 16 amino acids. In nucleotides, the CDR3 is TGTGCCAGCAGCTTAGCTTACGGGAGCTCTGGAAACACCATATATTTT. This codes for CASSLAYGSSGNTIYF.

The chain links TRBV5-1 to TRBJ2-2; D uncertain. V lost 4 bases and J lost 6, with 13 bases in between. The CDR3 is 14 residues long. From germline, CDR1 is SGHRS and CDR2 YFSETQ. CDR3 bases: TGCGCCAGCAGCCCACCTAGGATGGCCGGGGAGCTGTTTTTT. Protein sequence: CASSPPRMAGELFF.

This clonotype was seen a handful of times. This chain connects TRBV5-4 to TRBJ2-3, with D perhaps matching TRBD1 (5 bases). Trimming left V 0 bases short and J 0 bases short, with 11 bases between. This CDR3 has 16 amino acids. Per germline, CDR1 SGHNT and CDR2 YYREEE (reference sequence). CDR3 in DNA: TGTGCCAGCAGCTTGGAGGACAAAGCTAGCACAGATACGCAGTATTTT. It specifies CASSLEDKASTDTQYF.

The V gene is TRBV24-1, the J gene TRBJ2-1; the match to TRBD1 covers 11 bases. Looked up from germline, CDR1 is KGHDR and CDR2 is SFDVKD. J lost 8 bases, V lost 2 bases, and 4 bases had no gene match. This CDR3 region has 15 residues. CDR3: CATSDSGQGADEQFF. In nucleotides, the CDR3 is TGTGCCACCAGTGATTCCGGACAGGGGGCCGATGAGCAGTTCTTC.

The chain is built from TRBV27 and TRBJ2-7; no clear D gene. The CDR3 has 14 amino acids. Germline CDR1 and CDR2: MNHEY and SMNVEV (reference sequence). V lost 6 bases and J 2 bases, leaving 14 bases between the germline ends. The CDR3 coding sequence is TGTGCCAGCAGCTCCTTGGCAGCAACCTACGAGCAGTACGTC. It specifies CASSSLAATYEQYV.

This clonotype was counted only a few times. This sequence joins TRBV6-5 and TRBJ1-2, with a weak D call TRBD1 (6 bases). Germline lookup yields CDR1 MNHEY and CDR2 SVGAGI. Between the trimmed V and J ends, which lost 2 bases and 0 bases, there was a span of 10 bases. The length of the CDR3 is 15 residues. Written as DNA, the CDR3 is TGTGCCAGCAGTTACCGACAGGCCTCTAACTATGGCTACACCTTC. The encoded protein is CASSYRQASNYGYTF.

The CDR3 DNA reads as TGTGCCAGCAGCGAAACCGGGACAGTTCCGGCAGGGCAGTACTTC. Residues: CASSETGTVPAGQYF. The genes are TRBV11-2 and TRBJ2-7, with 7 positions matching TRBD1. Losses at the gene ends were 5 bases for V and 9 bases for J; bases not matched to a gene: 16. Per germline, CDR1 SGHAT and CDR2 FQNNGV. The CDR3 consists of 15 residues.

The V gene is TRBV4-1, the J gene TRBJ2-1; a possible D gene is TRBD2 (6 bases). V was cut by 1 base and J by 5 bases, with 12 bases left in between. Germline CDR1 MGHRA, CDR2 YSYEKL. The CDR3 extends over 15 amino acids. CDR3 nucleotide sequence: TGCGCCAGCAGCCAAGTAGGACTATCGAACAATGAGCAGTTCTTC. Translation: CASSQVGLSNNEQFF.

This clonotype turned up a few times. This chain connects TRBV24-1 to TRBJ2-3, with 8 bases matching TRBD2. The CDR3 length is 16 residues. In germline, CDR1 is KGHDR, CDR2 SFDVKD. J lost 2 bases, V lost 3 bases, and 6 bases had no gene match. CDR3 loop: CATSDGGGPNTDTQYF. In DNA form, the CDR3 reads TGTGCCACCAGTGATGGCGGGGGGCCCAACACAGATACGCAGTATTTT.

This clonotype was observed a handful of times. The V call is TRBV7-8, the J call TRBJ2-7, with 9 bases matching TRBD2. Germline loops: CDR1 SGHVS, CDR2 FQNEAQ. This CDR3 comprises 18 residues. The ends lost 3 bases at V and 3 bases at J; junction bases unmatched: 15. This CDR3 is CASSFGLAGSISVYEQYF. In DNA form, the CDR3 reads TGTGCCAGCAGCTTTGGGCTAGCGGGATCCATTTCCGTCTACGAGCAGTACTTC.

This clonotype was seen at least ten times. This chain uses TRBV12-3 or TRBV12-4 with TRBJ2-7, with D perhaps matching TRBD1 (6 bases). V lost 3 bases, J lost 6 bases, and 12 bases lay in between. The CDR3 extends over 13 amino acids. The DNA for the CDR3 is TGTGCCAGCAGTTTTAACAGGGAAAGCGAGCAGTACTTC. This encodes CASSFNRESEQYF.

This clonotype has just a few counts. The CDR3 bases are TGTGCCAGCAGTTCCACGGGCCGCTACGAGCAGTACGTC. Translating it yields CASSSTGRYEQYV. The chain carries TRBV28 and TRBJ2-7; D unclear. The V end was cut by 4 bases, the J end by 3 bases, with 10 bases between. This CDR3 has 13 amino acids. In germline, CDR1 is MDHEN, CDR2 SYDVKM.

This clonotype was counted at least ten times. V and J are TRBV7-6 and TRBJ2-3; D is unclear. Trimming stripped 2 bases from V and 7 bases from J, with 7 bases between. CDR3 length equals 12 residues. Germline V gene sequence: CDR1 SGHVS, CDR2 FNYEAQ. The CDR3 reads CASSLWRNTQYF. The CDR3 DNA sequence: TGTGCCAGCAGCTTATGGAGAAATACGCAGTATTTT.

In this sample, this clonotype turned up a few times. V gene TRBV27 combines with J gene TRBJ2-1, with 9 bases lining up with TRBD1. This CDR3 is built from 16 residues. Germline V gives CDR1 MNHEY, CDR2 SMNVEV (reference sequence). V lost 3 bases to trimming and J lost 6 bases; unmatched junction nucleotides: 9. The CDR3 DNA reads as TGTGCCAGCAGTTTGGGAACAGGGGGCGCGATCAATGAGCAGTTCTTC. Protein product: CASSLGTGGAINEQFF.

The chain combines TRBV12-3 or TRBV12-4 with TRBJ2-2, with no clear D. There are 14 residues in the CDR3. V was cut by 10 bases and J by 1 base, with 13 bases left in between. CDR3 sequence: CAIRPSGNTGELFF. In DNA form, the CDR3 reads TGTGCCATTCGACCGTCAGGGAACACCGGGGAGCTGTTTTTT.

The chain combines TRBV5-1 with TRBJ2-3, with unresolved D. Trimming left V 3 bases short and J 2 bases short, with 10 bases between. Germline assignment: CDR1 SGHRS and CDR2 YFSETQ. The CDR3 totals 14 residues. The CDR3 is CASSSPDPTDTQYF. The CDR3 coding sequence is TGCGCCAGCAGCTCCCCGGACCCCACAGATACGCAGTATTTT.

The gene calls are TRBV4-3 and TRBJ2-3; 10 bases align to TRBD2. Germline loops: CDR1 LGHNA, CDR2 YSLEER. The V segment lost 1 base and the J segment 2 bases; nucleotides outside the gene matches: 3. CDR3 size: 16 residues. The CDR3 DNA sequence: TGCGCCAGCAGCCAAGGGACTAGCGGTTCCACAGATACGCAGTATTTT. Protein product: CASSQGTSGSTDTQYF.

In its sample, this clonotype was seen a few times. This chain links TRBV19 with TRBJ1-5, with D hard to call. Deletions cut 1 base from V and 1 base from J, with 8 bases between. There are 15 residues in the CDR3. Germline V CDR1 and CDR2: LNHDA, SQIVND (reference sequence). CDR3: CASSIVARSNQPQHF. Here the CDR3 DNA reads TGTGCCAGTAGTATAGTGGCAAGAAGCAATCAGCCCCAGCATTTT.

This clonotype showed up just a few times. This chain joins TRBV14 and TRBJ2-3; 8 bases are shared with TRBD2. The CDR3 loop spans 15 amino acids. Trimming cost V 0 bases and J 2 bases; bases outside gene matches: 1. Germline CDR1 SGHDN, CDR2 FVKESK. The CDR3: CASSQDSGATDTQYF. CDR3 nucleotides: TGTGCCAGCAGCCAAGATAGCGGGGCCACAGATACGCAGTATTTT.

This clonotype was seen more than once but under ten times. J is TRBJ2-3 and V is TRBV12-3 or TRBV12-4, with 8 nucleotides matching TRBD1. V dropped 5 bases and J dropped 1; count of bases not matched to a gene: 5. CDR3 length equals 15 residues. CDR3 in DNA: TGTGCCAGCAGTCTCAGGGGGCCTGGCACAGATACGCAGTATTTT. Residues: CASSLRGPGTDTQYF.